A selection of T cell receptor beta chains follows, all from one sample in a study of blood T cells in healthy people across ages. TCRdb called the 5' RACE reads again in MiXCR, with one record for every CDR3 protein. The sample lists over 1,300,000 distinct CDR3 sequences; approximately 59% were seen once. The source material was blood. These receptors were taken from a man aged 18 to 30 in good health. Both conserved end residues are part of each CDR3. The D gene is left open where the match is weak. Size values are once, few and many counts, or a class for expanded clones, and some rows have none.

CDR3 protein	CDR3 DNA	D gene	clone size	V gene	J gene
CASSRRDRGGYTF	TGTGCCAGCTCACGGCGGGATCGTGGCGGCTACACCTTC	.	.	TRBV18	TRBJ1-2
CASSPRGDGKTEAFF	TGCGCCAGCAGCCCCCGGGGTGACGGGAAAACTGAAGCTTTCTTT	.	.	TRBV5-1	TRBJ1-1
CASSLWDRGGEQFF	TGTGCCAGCAGTTTATGGGACAGGGGTGGGGAGCAGTTCTTC	TRBD1	.	TRBV28	TRBJ2-1
CASSFSGEEQFF	TGTGCCAGCAGCTTTAGCGGGGAGGAGCAGTTCTTC	TRBD2	.	TRBV7-9	TRBJ2-1
CASSLAGRGYEQYF	TGTGCCAGCAGTTTAGCGGGCAGGGGCTACGAGCAGTACTTC	.	few	TRBV12-3/TRBV12-4	TRBJ2-7
CASRLIILADGANVLTF	TGTGCCAGCAGGCTGATTATATTGGCGGACGGGGCCAACGTCCTGACTTTC	.	.	TRBV5-6	TRBJ2-6
CASSPRTDSYNEQFF	TGTGCCAGCAGCCCCCGGACGGACTCCTACAATGAGCAGTTCTTC	.	few	TRBV7-9	TRBJ2-1
CTSSQDPISGDTQYF	TGCACCAGCAGCCAAGATCCGATTAGCGGCGATACGCAGTATTTT	.	.	TRBV4-3	TRBJ2-3
CASSFSGGPGDPQFF	TGTGCCAGCAGTTTCTCGGGGGGGCCAGGCGACCCCCAGTTCTTC	TRBD2	.	TRBV28	TRBJ2-1
CASNLGGGYYGYTF	TGTGCCAGCAACCTAGGGGGCGGGTATTATGGCTACACCTTC	TRBD1	.	TRBV5-5	TRBJ1-2
CSVLQGSKGTQYF	TGCAGCGTCCTACAGGGGAGTAAAGGGACCCAGTACTTC	TRBD1	few	TRBV29-1	TRBJ2-5
CASSETLASYNEQFF	TGTGCCAGCAGTGAGACACTTGCCTCCTACAATGAGCAGTTCTTC	.	.	TRBV6-4	TRBJ2-1
CASSHSLGTSGGAWNEQFF	TGTGCCAGTAGTCACTCCCTCGGGACTAGCGGGGGGGCCTGGAATGAGCAGTTCTTC	TRBD2	.	TRBV19	TRBJ2-1
CASNYGLGQQETQYF	TGTGCCAGCAACTACGGATTAGGACAGCAAGAGACCCAGTACTTC	.	.	TRBV6-2/TRBV6-3	TRBJ2-5